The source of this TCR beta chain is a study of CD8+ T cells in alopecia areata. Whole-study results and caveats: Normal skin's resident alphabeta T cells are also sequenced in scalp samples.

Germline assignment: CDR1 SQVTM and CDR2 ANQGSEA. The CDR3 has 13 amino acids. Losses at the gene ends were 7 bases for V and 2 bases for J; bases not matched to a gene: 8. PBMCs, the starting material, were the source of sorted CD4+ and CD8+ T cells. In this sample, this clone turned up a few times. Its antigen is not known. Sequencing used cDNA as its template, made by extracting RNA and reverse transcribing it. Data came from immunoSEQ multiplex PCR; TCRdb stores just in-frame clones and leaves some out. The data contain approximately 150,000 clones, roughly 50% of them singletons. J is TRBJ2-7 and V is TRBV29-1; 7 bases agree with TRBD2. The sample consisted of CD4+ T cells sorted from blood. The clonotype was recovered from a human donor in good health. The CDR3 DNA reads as TGCAGCGCGATCGGGACTAATACCTACGAGCAGTACTTC. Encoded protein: CSAIGTNTYEQYF.